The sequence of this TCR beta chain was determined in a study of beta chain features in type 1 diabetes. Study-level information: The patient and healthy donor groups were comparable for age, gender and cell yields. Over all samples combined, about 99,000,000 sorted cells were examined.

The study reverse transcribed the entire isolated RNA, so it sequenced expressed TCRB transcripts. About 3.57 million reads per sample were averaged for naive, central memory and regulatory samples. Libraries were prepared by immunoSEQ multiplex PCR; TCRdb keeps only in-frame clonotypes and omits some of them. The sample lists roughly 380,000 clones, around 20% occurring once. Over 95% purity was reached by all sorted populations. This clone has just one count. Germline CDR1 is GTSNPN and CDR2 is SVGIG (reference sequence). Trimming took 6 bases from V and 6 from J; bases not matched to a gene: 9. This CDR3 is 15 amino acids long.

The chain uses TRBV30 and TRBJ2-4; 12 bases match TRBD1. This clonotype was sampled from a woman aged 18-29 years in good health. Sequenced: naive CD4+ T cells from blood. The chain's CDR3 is CACSGTGGPGNIQYF. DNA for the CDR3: TGTGCCTGCTCCGGGACAGGGGGCCCGGGAAACATTCAGTACTTC.